The rows below give T cell receptor beta chains drawn from one sample of a study of blood T cells in healthy people across ages. Via MiXCR, TCRdb re-called the 5' RACE reads, giving one row per CDR3 protein. The sample holds about a million distinct CDR3 sequences, roughly 47% seen once. Source material: blood. These TCRs come from an older woman in good health. The CDR3 runs from the conserved cysteine through the conserved F or W. A D gene is named only where the DNA matches it firmly. Clone size is shown for a subset of rows, as once, few, many or a class of expanded clone.

V	D	size	J	CDR3	DNA
TRBV25-1	NA	many	TRBJ2-7	CASSGGAGNYNEQYF	TGTGCCAGCAGTGGCGGTGCGGGAAACTACAATGAGCAGTACTTC
TRBV5-1	NA	many	TRBJ2-3	CASSLEGSGSTDTQYF	TGCGCCAGCAGCCTGGAGGGTAGTGGCAGCACAGATACGCAGTATTTT
TRBV12-3/TRBV12-4	TRBD2	few	TRBJ2-7	CASRGAGMSYEQYF	TGTGCCAGCAGGGGAGCGGGAATGTCCTACGAGCAGTACTTC
TRBV4-3	NA	few	TRBJ2-1	CASSQVLVGNEQFF	TGCGCCAGCAGCCAAGTCCTAGTAGGTAATGAGCAGTTCTTC
TRBV13	NA	few	TRBJ1-2	CASSLGSAPYGYTF	TGTGCCAGCAGCTTGGGGAGCGCTCCCTATGGCTACACCTTC
TRBV3-1	NA	NA	TRBJ1-2	CASSHGRKGTLYGYTF	TGTGCCAGCAGCCACGGGAGGAAGGGTACCCTCTATGGCTACACCTTC
TRBV28	TRBD2	NA	TRBJ2-7	CASIQTSGPNEQYF	TGTGCCAGCATCCAGACTAGCGGGCCAAACGAGCAGTACTTC
TRBV20-1	NA	NA	TRBJ1-5	CSVSKRGGDSNQPQHF	TGCAGTGTTTCAAAACGGGGCGGCGATAGCAATCAGCCCCAGCATTTT
TRBV15	NA	NA	TRBJ2-6	CATSREQAFGANVLTF	TGTGCCACCAGCAGAGAACAGGCATTTGGGGCCAACGTCCTGACTTTC
TRBV12-3/TRBV12-4	TRBD1	NA	TRBJ2-7	CASSTGQGSGGVTYEQYF	TGTGCCAGCAGCACGGGACAGGGGTCGGGGGGGGTTACCTACGAGCAGTACTTC
TRBV24-1	NA	few	TRBJ2-1	CATSGGNSYNEQFF	TGTGCCACCAGTGGGGGGAACTCCTACAATGAGCAGTTCTTC
TRBV7-3	NA	many	TRBJ2-1	CASSLTRNEQFF	TGTGCCAGCAGCTTAACTAGAAATGAGCAGTTCTTC
TRBV4-3	TRBD2	many	TRBJ2-3	CASSQLSGSATDTQYF	TGCGCCAGCAGCCAACTTAGCGGGAGCGCGACAGATACGCAGTATTTT
TRBV20-1	NA	NA	TRBJ1-1	CSAMGGGLTEAFF	TGCAGTGCTATGGGAGGTGGTTTGACTGAAGCTTTCTTT
TRBV7-3	TRBD2	NA	TRBJ2-1	CASSLTVKAGGRNEQFF	TGTGCCAGCAGCTTAACGGTTAAAGCGGGAGGGAGGAATGAGCAGTTCTTC
TRBV7-2	NA	NA	TRBJ2-1	CASSLFGGFGGNEQFF	TGTGCCAGCAGCTTGTTCGGCGGCTTTGGGGGCAATGAGCAGTTCTTC